Listed below are T cell receptor beta chains from one sample, sequenced in a study of cytomegalovirus exposure and HLA in healthy donors. TCRdb's copy holds only in-frame clones and misses some; the assay was immunoSEQ multiplex PCR. Found here are about 160,000 clones, roughly 77% of them singletons; the top ten hold 2.2%. The source material was PBMCs. The receptors shown here come from a man in his fifties or sixties in good health and CMV-seropositive. Each CDR3 is given with its conserved first and last residue. The order of the fields is CDR3 length, clone size, J gene, D gene, V gene, CDR3 protein, CDR3 DNA. The D gene is left open where the match is weak. Rows may omit the clone size; those that give it use once, few, many or a size class.

cdr3_length: 17; clone_size: NA; j_call: TRBJ2-1; d_call: TRBD2; v_call: TRBV5-4; cdr3_aa: CASSLPSGGTGYNEQFF; cdr3_nt: TGTGCCAGCAGCTTGCCTAGCGGGGGAACGGGGTACAATGAGCAGTTCTTC
cdr3_length: 12; clone_size: NA; j_call: TRBJ2-1; d_call: NA; v_call: TRBV7-2; cdr3_aa: CASSLEISGQFF; cdr3_nt: TGTGCCAGCAGCCTAGAGATATCGGGGCAGTTCTTC
cdr3_length: 13; clone_size: NA; j_call: TRBJ2-3; d_call: NA; v_call: TRBV27; cdr3_aa: CASTHQAGDTQYF; cdr3_nt: TGTGCCAGCACCCACCAGGCAGGGGATACGCAGTATTTT
cdr3_length: 13; clone_size: NA; j_call: TRBJ2-3; d_call: NA; v_call: TRBV5-1; cdr3_aa: CASSVDYQHTQYF; cdr3_nt: TGCGCCAGCAGCGTGGACTACCAACATACGCAGTATTTT
cdr3_length: 19; clone_size: NA; j_call: TRBJ2-1; d_call: TRBD2; v_call: TRBV4-1; cdr3_aa: CASSQGTSGVQSGYNEQFF; cdr3_nt: TGCGCCAGCAGCCAAGGGACTAGCGGGGTCCAAAGTGGTTACAATGAGCAGTTCTTC
cdr3_length: 13; clone_size: NA; j_call: TRBJ1-1; d_call: NA; v_call: TRBV19; cdr3_aa: CASSRTGNTEAFF; cdr3_nt: TGTGCCAGTAGTAGAACAGGGAACACTGAAGCTTTCTTT
cdr3_length: 14; clone_size: NA; j_call: TRBJ1-5; d_call: NA; v_call: TRBV19; cdr3_aa: CASSRGMGNQPQHF; cdr3_nt: TGTGCCAGTAGTAGAGGAATGGGCAATCAGCCCCAGCATTTT
cdr3_length: 13; clone_size: few; j_call: TRBJ2-2; d_call: NA; v_call: TRBV6-4; cdr3_aa: CASSRANTGELFF; cdr3_nt: TGTGCCAGCAGTAGAGCGAACACCGGGGAGCTGTTTTTT
cdr3_length: 13; clone_size: few; j_call: TRBJ1-5; d_call: NA; v_call: TRBV4-3; cdr3_aa: CASSQDHTQPQHF; cdr3_nt: TGCGCCAGCAGCCAAGATCATACACAGCCCCAGCATTTT
cdr3_length: 14; clone_size: once; j_call: TRBJ1-6; d_call: TRBD1; v_call: TRBV4-3; cdr3_aa: CASSPGQGTGPLHF; cdr3_nt: TGCGCCAGCAGCCCAGGACAGGGAACAGGTCCCCTCCACTTT
cdr3_length: 15; clone_size: NA; j_call: TRBJ2-5; d_call: TRBD2; v_call: TRBV7-6; cdr3_aa: CASSAGAGGRETQYF; cdr3_nt: TGTGCCAGCAGCGCAGGCGCGGGGGGACGGGAGACCCAGTACTTC
cdr3_length: 15; clone_size: NA; j_call: TRBJ2-7; d_call: NA; v_call: TRBV4-3; cdr3_aa: CASSQVQGGSYEQYF; cdr3_nt: TGCGCCAGCAGCCAAGTTCAAGGCGGGTCCTACGAGCAGTACTTC
cdr3_length: 15; clone_size: NA; j_call: TRBJ2-7; d_call: NA; v_call: TRBV28; cdr3_aa: CASRGDFEGVYEQYF; cdr3_nt: TGTGCCAGCAGGGGCGACTTCGAGGGGGTCTACGAGCAGTACTTC
cdr3_length: 15; clone_size: NA; j_call: TRBJ1-1; d_call: TRBD1; v_call: TRBV6-5; cdr3_aa: CASSYYRGSGTEAFF; cdr3_nt: TGTGCCAGCAGTTACTACAGGGGATCGGGCACTGAAGCTTTCTTT
cdr3_length: 16; clone_size: NA; j_call: TRBJ2-1; d_call: NA; v_call: TRBV5-4; cdr3_aa: CASSIQVPSSYNEQFF; cdr3_nt: TGTGCCAGCAGCATACAGGTTCCGAGCTCCTACAATGAGCAGTTCTTC
cdr3_length: 15; clone_size: NA; j_call: TRBJ2-1; d_call: NA; v_call: TRBV4-2; cdr3_aa: CASSQDSATYNEQFF; cdr3_nt: TGTGCCAGCAGCCAAGATAGTGCGACCTACAATGAGCAGTTCTTC